The 5 T cell receptor beta chains presented below share a single source sample, sequenced in a study of blood T cell repertoires in COVID-19. Clones were sequenced by immunoSEQ multiplex PCR, and TCRdb holds only the in-frame ones, with some missing. This table holds around 160,000 clones, around 89% found once. The specimen sequenced was PBMCs or T cells enriched from blood (not recorded which). These TCRs come from a woman in her twenties or thirties with acute COVID-19.

V is TRBV27 and J is TRBJ2-5; TRBD2 matches 10 bases. Germline trimming cut 6 bases from V and 4 bases from J; bases unmatched to any gene: 20. CDR3 length: 19 amino acids. CDR1 and CDR2 (germline): MNHEY, SMNVEV (reference sequence). The CDR3 spells CASSTIAGGHWGGIETQYF. CDR3 bases: TGTGCCAGCAGCACTATAGCGGGAGGCCACTGGGGGGGTATAGAGACCCAGTACTTC.

The V call is TRBV7-2, the J call TRBJ2-5; D may be TRBD1 (6 bases). CDR1 is SGHTA and CDR2 is FQGNSA in the germline V gene. The CDR3 is made up of 17 amino acids. Trimming took 1 base from V and 9 from J, leaving 24 bases between them. The CDR3 is CASSLEGPGQTLGAQYF. The DNA for the CDR3 is TGTGCCAGCAGCTTAGAAGGTCCCGGACAGACTCTTGGAGCCCAGTACTTC.

V usage is TRBV5-4 and J usage is TRBJ2-5, with 9 nucleotides matching TRBD1. The J segment lost 5 bases and the V segment lost 4 bases, leaving 6 bases of the junction unmatched. Germline V CDR1 and CDR2: SGHNT, YYREEE (reference sequence). This CDR3 contains 14 residues. The CDR3 DNA sequence: TGTGCCAGCAGCCCTATGGACAGGGGTGAGACCCAGTACTTC. Its protein is CASSPMDRGETQYF. The whole variable domain, remainder taken from reference TRBV5-4 and TRBJ2-5, is ETGVTQSPTHLIKTRGQQVTLRCSSQSGHNTVSWYQQALGQGPQFIFQYYREEENGRGNFPPRFSGLQFPNYSSELNVNALELDDSALYLCASSPMDRGETQYFGPGTRLLVL.

The V gene is TRBV28, the J gene TRBJ1-4; possible D gene TRBD1, 6 bases. Germline CDR1 MDHEN, CDR2 SYDVKM. Trimming left V 8 bases short and J 3 bases short, with 16 bases between. The CDR3 is 15 amino acids. The chain's CDR3 is CASSSLGGANEKLFF. CDR3 sequence (DNA): TGTGCCAGCTCCAGTTTAGGGGGGGCTAATGAAAAACTGTTTTTT.

This chain links TRBV10-2 with TRBJ2-3; 9 bases are shared with TRBD2. There are 15 residues in the CDR3. The germline V gene has CDR1 WSHSY and CDR2 SAAADI. With 4 bases clipped from V and 0 bases from J, the junction kept 2 bases outside the gene matches. In DNA, the CDR3 is TGCGCCAGCAGTGTAGGGACTAGCAGCACAGATACGCAGTATTTT. Amino acids: CASSVGTSSTDTQYF.